One T cell receptor (beta chain) is described in this entry. This sample was taken from a study of blood T cell repertoires in COVID-19. The overall study: Sites across the United States, Italy and Spain contributed samples from acute and convalescent COVID-19.

Trimming removed 2 bases at V and 0 bases at J, with 7 bases between. CDR3 length: 14 residues. Germline V gene sequence: CDR1 SGHRS, CDR2 YFSETQ. Methods used by the authors: Amplification of reference gene primers provided the estimated nucleated cell counts. The protocol was immunoSEQ multiplex PCR, while the TCRdb copy is restricted to in-frame clones and leaves out a portion. V and J calls and clone size are those listed in that table; D and trimming were worked out from the DNA. The sample includes 20,000 to 30,000 clones, 85% to 90% of them seen just once. Sample: peripheral blood. The genes are TRBV5-1 and TRBJ2-3, with D unresolved. The sequence came from a man in his 70s with acute or convalescent COVID-19. The CDR3 DNA reads TGCGCCAGCAGCTTTGGGCAGAGCACAGATACGCAGTATTTT. This translates into CASSFGQSTDTQYF.